Here is one TCR beta chain with its context. The source of the sample is a study of cytotoxic CD8 clonotypes in ibrutinib-treated CLL. TCR beta library input comprised around 1.9 micrograms of genomic DNA from cryopreserved PBMCs. Assay: immunoSEQ multiplex PCR; the TCRdb copy retains only in-frame clones and omits some. The data hold more than 200,000 clones, with around three quarters observed a single time. The receptor's source is a human donor with chronic lymphocytic leukemia. Sequenced material: PBMCs, taken after 24 months of ibrutinib treatment.

The CDR3 DNA reads as TGTGCCAGCACCCAGGGACAGGGCAGTGAGACCCAGTACTTC. Protein: CASTQGQGSETQYF. The chain uses TRBV6-6 and TRBJ2-5; 9 bases align to TRBD1. CDR1 and CDR2 (germline): MNHNY, SVGAGI (reference sequence). The CDR3 loop spans 14 amino acids. V lost 7 bases to trimming and J lost 5 bases; unmatched junction nucleotides: 8.